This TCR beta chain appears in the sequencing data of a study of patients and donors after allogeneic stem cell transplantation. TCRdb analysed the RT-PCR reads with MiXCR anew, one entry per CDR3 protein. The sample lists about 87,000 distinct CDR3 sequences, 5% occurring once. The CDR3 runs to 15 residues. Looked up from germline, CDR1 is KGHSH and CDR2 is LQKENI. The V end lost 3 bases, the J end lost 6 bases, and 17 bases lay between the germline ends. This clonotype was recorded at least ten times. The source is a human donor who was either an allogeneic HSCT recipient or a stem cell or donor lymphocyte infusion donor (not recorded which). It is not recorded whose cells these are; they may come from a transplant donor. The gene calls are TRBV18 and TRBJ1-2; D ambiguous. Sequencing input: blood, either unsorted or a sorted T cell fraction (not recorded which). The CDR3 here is CASSPRAGLMNGYTF. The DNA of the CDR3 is TGTGCCAGCTCACCTCGGGCGGGCCTCATGAATGGCTACACCTTC.